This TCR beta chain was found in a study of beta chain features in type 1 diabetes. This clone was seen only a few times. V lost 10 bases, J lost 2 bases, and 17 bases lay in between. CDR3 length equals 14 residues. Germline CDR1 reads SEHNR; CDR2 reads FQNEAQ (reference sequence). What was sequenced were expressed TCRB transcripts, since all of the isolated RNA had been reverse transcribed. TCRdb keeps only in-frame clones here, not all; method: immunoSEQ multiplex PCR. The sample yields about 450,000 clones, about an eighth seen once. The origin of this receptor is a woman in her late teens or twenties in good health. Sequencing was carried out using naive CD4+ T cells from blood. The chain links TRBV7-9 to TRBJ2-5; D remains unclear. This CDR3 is CANTDGTTQETQYF. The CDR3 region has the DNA TGTGCCAACACGGACGGAACCACTCAAGAGACCCAGTACTTC.